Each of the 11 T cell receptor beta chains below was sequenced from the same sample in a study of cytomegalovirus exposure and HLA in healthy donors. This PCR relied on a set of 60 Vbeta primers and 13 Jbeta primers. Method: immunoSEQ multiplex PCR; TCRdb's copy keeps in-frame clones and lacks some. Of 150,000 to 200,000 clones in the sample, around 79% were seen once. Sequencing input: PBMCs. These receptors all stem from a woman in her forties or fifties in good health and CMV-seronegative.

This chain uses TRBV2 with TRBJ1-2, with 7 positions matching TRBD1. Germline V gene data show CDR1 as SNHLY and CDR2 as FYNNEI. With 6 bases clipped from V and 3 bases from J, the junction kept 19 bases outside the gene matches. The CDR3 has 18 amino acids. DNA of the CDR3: TGTGCCAGCAGCAACAGGGGAAGGTTGCGGGTGACTCACTATGGCTACACCTTC. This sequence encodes CASSNRGRLRVTHYGYTF.

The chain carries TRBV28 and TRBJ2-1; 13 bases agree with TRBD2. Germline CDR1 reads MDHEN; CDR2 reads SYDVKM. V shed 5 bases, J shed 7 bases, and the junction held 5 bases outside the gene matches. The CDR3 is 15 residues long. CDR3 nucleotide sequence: TGTGCCAGCAGTACTAGCGGGAGGGCCGCAAATGAGCAGTTCTTC. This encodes CASSTSGRAANEQFF.

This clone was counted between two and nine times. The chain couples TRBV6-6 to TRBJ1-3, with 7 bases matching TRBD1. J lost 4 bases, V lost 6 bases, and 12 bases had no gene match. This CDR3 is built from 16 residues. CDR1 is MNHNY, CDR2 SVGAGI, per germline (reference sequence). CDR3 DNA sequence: TGTGCCAGCAGACTAGATTCAGGGGGTCTGGGAAACACCATATATTTT. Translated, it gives CASRLDSGGLGNTIYF.

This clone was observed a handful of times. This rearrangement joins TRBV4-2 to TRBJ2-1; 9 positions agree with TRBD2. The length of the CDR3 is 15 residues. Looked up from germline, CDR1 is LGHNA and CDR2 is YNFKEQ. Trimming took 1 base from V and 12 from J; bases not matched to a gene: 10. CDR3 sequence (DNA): TGTGCCAGCAGCCAAGGTAGCGGGAGAGAGGATGGGCAGTTCTTC. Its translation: CASSQGSGREDGQFF.

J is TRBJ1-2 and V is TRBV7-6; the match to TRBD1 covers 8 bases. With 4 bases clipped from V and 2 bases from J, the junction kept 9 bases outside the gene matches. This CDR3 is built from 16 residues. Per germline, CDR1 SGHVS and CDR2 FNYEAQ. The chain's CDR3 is CASSSPGQGANYGYTF. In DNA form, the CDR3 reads TGTGCCAGCAGCTCCCCCGGACAGGGCGCCAACTATGGCTACACCTTC.

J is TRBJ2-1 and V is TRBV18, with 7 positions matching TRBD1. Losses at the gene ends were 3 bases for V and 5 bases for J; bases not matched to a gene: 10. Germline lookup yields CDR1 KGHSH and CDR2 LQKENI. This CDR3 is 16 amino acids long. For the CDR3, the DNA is TGTGCCAGCTCACCTTGGTTCGGGACAGATCACAATGAGCAGTTCTTC. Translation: CASSPWFGTDHNEQFF. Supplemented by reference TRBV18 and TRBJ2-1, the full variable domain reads NAGVMQNPRHLVRRRGQEARLRCSPMKGHSHVYWYRQLPEEGLKFMVYLQKENIIDESGMPKERFSAEFPKEGPSILRIQQVVRGDSAAYFCASSPWFGTDHNEQFFGPGTRLTVL.

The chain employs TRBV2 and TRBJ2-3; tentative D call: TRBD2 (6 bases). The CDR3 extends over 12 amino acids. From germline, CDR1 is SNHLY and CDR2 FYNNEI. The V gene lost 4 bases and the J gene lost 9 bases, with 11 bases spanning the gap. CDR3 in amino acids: CASSGLRETQYF. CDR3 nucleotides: TGTGCCAGCAGTGGTCTCCGGGAGACGCAGTATTTT.

CDR3 protein: CSVSTPTVSSYNEQFF. The CDR3 DNA reads as TGCAGCGTCTCAACCCCTACCGTAAGCTCCTACAATGAGCAGTTCTTC. This chain joins TRBV29-1 and TRBJ2-1; no firm D call. The V gene lost 6 bases and the J gene lost 0 bases, with 18 bases spanning the gap. The CDR3 loop spans 16 amino acids. Germline V gene data show CDR1 as SQVTM and CDR2 as ANQGSEA.

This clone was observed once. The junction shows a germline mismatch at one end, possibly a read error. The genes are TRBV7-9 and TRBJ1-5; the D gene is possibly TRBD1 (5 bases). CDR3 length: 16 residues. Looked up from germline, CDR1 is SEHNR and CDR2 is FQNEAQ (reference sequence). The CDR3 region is CSSSLTDSYSNQPQHF. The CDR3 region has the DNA TGTTCCAGCAGCTTAACTGACAGCTATAGCAATCAGCCCCAGCATTTT.

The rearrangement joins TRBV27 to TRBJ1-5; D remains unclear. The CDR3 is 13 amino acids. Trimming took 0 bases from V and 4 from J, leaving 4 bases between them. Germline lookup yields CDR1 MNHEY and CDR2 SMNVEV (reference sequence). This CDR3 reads CASSLSQNQPQHF. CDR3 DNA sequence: TGTGCCAGCAGTTTATCCCAAAATCAGCCCCAGCATTTT.

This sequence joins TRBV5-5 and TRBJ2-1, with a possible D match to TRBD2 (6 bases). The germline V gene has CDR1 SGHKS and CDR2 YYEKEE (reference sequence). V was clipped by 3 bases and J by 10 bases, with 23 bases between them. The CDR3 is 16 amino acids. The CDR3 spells CASSSEAGLGLYEQFF. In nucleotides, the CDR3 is TGTGCCAGCAGCTCGGAGGCGGGGCTTGGACTATACGAGCAGTTCTTC.